This TCR beta chain originates from a study of blood T cell repertoires in COVID-19. Study-wide background: Some COVID-19 samples were acute and others convalescent; all came from the United States, Italy and Spain. T cells, B-cell-depleted T cells, or PBMCs provided the cDNA or gDNA that served as material.

Original data processing: Reference gene primer amplification gave estimated nucleated cell counts. Method: immunoSEQ multiplex PCR; TCRdb's copy keeps in-frame clones and lacks some. The V and J calls and clone size are taken from that table; D and trimming were inferred from the DNA. This sample has around 86,000 clones, with roughly 91% found just once. The sequence was collected from a woman older than 75 with acute or convalescent COVID-19. Sequenced sample: peripheral blood.

The CDR3 nucleotides are TGTGCCAGCAGCGTAGGACTAGCGGGGGGAAGATCGAACACCGGGGAGCTGTTTTTT. This sequence encodes CASSVGLAGGRSNTGELFF. This chain uses TRBV9 with TRBJ2-2; TRBD2 matches at 13 bases. This CDR3 spans 19 amino acids. Germline assignment: CDR1 SGDLS and CDR2 YYNGEE. Trimming took 0 bases from V and 0 from J; bases not matched to a gene: 5.